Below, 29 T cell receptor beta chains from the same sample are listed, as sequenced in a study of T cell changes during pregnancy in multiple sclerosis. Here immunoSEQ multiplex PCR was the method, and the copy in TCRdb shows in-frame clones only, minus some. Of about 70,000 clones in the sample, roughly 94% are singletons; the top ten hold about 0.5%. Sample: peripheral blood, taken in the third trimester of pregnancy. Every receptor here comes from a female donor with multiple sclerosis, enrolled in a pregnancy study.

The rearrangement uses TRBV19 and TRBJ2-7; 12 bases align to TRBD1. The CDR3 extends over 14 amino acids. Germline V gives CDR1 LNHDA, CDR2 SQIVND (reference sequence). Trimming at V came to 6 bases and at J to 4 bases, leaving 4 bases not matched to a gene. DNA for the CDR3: TGTGCCAGTAGACCGGGACAGGGGGCTTACGAGCAGTACTTC. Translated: CASRPGQGAYEQYF.

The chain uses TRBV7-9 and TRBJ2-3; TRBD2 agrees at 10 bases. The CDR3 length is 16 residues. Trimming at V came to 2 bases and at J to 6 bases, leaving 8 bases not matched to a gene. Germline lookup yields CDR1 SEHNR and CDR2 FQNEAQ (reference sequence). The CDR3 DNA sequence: TGTGCCAGCAGCTTAAGCGGGGGGGACCTCACGGATACGCAGTATTTT. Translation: CASSLSGGDLTDTQYF.

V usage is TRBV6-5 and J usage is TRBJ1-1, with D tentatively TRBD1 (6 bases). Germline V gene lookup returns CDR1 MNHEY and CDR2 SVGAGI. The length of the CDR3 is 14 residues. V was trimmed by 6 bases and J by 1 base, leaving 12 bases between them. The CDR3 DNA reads TGTGCCAGCAGAACCCGAGGGGGGAACACTGAAGCTTTCTTT. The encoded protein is CASRTRGGNTEAFF.

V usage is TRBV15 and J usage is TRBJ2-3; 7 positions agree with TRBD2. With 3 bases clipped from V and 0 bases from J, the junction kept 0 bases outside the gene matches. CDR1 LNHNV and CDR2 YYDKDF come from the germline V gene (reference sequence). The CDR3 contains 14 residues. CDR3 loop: CATSSGGSTDTQYF. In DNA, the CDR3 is TGTGCCACCAGCAGCGGGGGGAGCACAGATACGCAGTATTTT.

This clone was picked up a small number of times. In nucleotides, the CDR3 is TGCGCCAGCAGCTCTGGGGCGACTTATAATTCACCCCTCCACTTT. Residues: CASSSGATYNSPLHF. The chain links TRBV5-1 to TRBJ1-6; D possibly corresponds to TRBD1 (5 bases). The CDR3 runs to 15 residues. Germline V CDR1 and CDR2: SGHRS, YFSETQ. The V and J ends lost 3 bases and 4 bases respectively, with 11 bases between them.

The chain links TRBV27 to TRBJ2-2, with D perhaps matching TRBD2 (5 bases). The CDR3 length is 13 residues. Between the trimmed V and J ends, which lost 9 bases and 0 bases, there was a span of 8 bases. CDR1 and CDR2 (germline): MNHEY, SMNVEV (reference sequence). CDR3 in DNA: TGTGCCAGTCTACTAGCGAACACCGGGGAGCTGTTTTTT. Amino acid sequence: CASLLANTGELFF.

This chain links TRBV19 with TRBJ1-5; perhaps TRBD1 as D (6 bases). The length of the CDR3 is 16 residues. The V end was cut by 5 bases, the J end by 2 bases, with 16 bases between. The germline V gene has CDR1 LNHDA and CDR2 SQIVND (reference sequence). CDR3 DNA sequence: TGTGCCAGTAGTTTTCAATCCAGGGGAGGCAATCAGCCCCAGCATTTT. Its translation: CASSFQSRGGNQPQHF.

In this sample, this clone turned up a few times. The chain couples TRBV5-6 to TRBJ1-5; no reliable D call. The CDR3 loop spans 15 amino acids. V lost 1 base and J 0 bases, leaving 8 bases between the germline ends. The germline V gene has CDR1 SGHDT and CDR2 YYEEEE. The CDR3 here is CASSLRRYSNQPQHF. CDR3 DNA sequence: TGTGCCAGCAGCTTGCGGAGATATAGCAATCAGCCCCAGCATTTT.

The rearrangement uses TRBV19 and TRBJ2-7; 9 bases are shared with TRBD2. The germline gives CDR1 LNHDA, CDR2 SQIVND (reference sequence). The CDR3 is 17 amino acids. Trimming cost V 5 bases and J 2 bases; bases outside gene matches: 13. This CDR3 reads CASSASRRGGGTYEQYF. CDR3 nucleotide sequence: TGTGCCAGTAGTGCCTCGCGTCGCGGGGGGGGGACCTACGAGCAGTACTTC. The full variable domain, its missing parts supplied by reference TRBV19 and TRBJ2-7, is DGGITQSPKYLFRKEGQNVTLSCEQNLNHDAMYWYRQDPGQGLRLIYYSQIVNDFQKGDIAEGYSVSREKKESFPLTVTSAQKNPTAFYLCASSASRRGGGTYEQYFGPGTRLTVT.

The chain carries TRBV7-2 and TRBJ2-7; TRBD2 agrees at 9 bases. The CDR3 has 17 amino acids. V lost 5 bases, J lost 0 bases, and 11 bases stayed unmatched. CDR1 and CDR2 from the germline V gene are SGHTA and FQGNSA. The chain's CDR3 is CASSGSSGGVSSYEQYF. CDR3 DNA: TGTGCCAGCAGCGGTAGTAGCGGGGGCGTGAGCTCCTACGAGCAGTACTTC. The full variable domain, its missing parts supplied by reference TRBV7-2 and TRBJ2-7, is GAGVSQSPSNKVTEKGKDVELRCDPISGHTALYWYRQSLGQGLEFLIYFQGNSAPDKSGLPSDRFSAERTGGSVSTLTIQRTQQEDSAVYLCASSGSSGGVSSYEQYFGPGTRLTVT.

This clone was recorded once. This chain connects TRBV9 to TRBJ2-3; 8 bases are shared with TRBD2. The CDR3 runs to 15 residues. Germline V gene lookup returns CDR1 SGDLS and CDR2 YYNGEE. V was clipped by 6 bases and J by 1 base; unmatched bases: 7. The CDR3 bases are TGTGCCAGCAACGTCGGGGGGGCCGGCACAGATACGCAGTATTTT. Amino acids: CASNVGGAGTDTQYF.

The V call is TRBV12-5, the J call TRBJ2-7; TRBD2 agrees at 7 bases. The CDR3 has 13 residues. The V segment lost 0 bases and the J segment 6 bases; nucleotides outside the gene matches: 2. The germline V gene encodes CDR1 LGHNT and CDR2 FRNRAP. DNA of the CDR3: TGTGCTAGTGGTTTGGTAACGGGGGGCGAGCAGTACTTC. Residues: CASGLVTGGEQYF. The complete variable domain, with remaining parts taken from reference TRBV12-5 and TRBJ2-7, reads DARVTQTPRHKVTEMGQEVTMRCQPILGHNTVFWYRQTMMQGLELLAYFRNRAPLDDSGMPKDRFSAEMPDATLATLKIQPSEPRDSAVYFCASGLVTGGEQYFGPGTRLTVT.

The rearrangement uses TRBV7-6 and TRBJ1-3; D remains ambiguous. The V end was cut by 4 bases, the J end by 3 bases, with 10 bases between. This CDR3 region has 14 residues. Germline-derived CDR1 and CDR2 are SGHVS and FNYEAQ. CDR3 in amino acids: CASSSRSIGNTIYF. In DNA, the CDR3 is TGTGCCAGCAGCTCCCGGAGCATTGGAAACACCATATATTTT.

CDR3 nucleotides: TGTGCCAGCTCATTTTCTGGGACAGCCTATAATTCACCCCTCCACTTT. Translation gives CASSFSGTAYNSPLHF. The rearrangement links TRBV18 to TRBJ1-6, with 7 positions matching TRBD1. Germline-derived CDR1 and CDR2 are KGHSH and LQKENI. J was trimmed by 2 bases and V by 5 bases; bases with no gene match: 6. The CDR3 length is 16 residues.

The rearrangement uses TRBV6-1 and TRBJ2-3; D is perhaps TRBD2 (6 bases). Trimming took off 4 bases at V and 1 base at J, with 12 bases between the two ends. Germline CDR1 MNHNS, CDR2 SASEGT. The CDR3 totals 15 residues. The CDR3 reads CASSVGTSRTDTQYF. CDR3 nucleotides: TGTGCCAGCAGTGTAGGGACTTCCCGCACAGATACGCAGTATTTT.

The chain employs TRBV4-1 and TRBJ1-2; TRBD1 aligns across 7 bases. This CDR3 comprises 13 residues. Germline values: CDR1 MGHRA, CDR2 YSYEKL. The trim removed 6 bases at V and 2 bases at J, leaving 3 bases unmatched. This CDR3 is CASSQTGNYGYTF. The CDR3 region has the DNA TGCGCCAGCAGTCAGACAGGGAACTATGGCTACACCTTC.

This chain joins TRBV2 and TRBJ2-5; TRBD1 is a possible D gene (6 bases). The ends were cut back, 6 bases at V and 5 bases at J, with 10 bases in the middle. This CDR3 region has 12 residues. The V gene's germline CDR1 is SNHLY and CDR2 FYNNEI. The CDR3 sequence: CASRQGPETQYF. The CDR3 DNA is TGTGCCAGCAGACAGGGACCTGAGACCCAGTACTTC.

The CDR3 DNA reads TGTGCCAGTAGTGCCGGGACAGGGTTTCCCCCAGATACGCAGTATTTT. Encoded protein: CASSAGTGFPPDTQYF. The chain carries TRBV19 and TRBJ2-3, with 9 bases lining up with TRBD1. J lost 4 bases, V lost 5 bases, and 10 bases had no gene match. This CDR3 region has 16 residues. Germline loops: CDR1 LNHDA, CDR2 SQIVND (reference sequence).

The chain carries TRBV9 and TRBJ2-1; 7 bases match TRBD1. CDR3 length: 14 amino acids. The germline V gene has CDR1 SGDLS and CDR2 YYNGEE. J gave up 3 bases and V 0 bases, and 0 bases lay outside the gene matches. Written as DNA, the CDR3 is TGTGCCAGCAGCGTAGGGGACAGCTACAATGAGCAGTTCTTC. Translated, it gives CASSVGDSYNEQFF.

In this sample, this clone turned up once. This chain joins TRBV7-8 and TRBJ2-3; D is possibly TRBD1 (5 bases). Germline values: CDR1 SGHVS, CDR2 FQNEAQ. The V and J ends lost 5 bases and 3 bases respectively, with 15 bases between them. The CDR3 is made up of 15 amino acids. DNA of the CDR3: TGTGCCAGCAGCAAAACTCAGGGTCGGACAGATACGCAGTATTTT. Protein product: CASSKTQGRTDTQYF.

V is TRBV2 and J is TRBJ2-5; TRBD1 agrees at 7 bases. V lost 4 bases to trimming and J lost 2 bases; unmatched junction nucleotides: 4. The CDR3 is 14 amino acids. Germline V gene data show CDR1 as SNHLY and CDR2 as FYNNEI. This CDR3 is CASSAPGQQETQYF. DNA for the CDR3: TGTGCCAGCAGTGCGCCGGGACAGCAAGAGACCCAGTACTTC.

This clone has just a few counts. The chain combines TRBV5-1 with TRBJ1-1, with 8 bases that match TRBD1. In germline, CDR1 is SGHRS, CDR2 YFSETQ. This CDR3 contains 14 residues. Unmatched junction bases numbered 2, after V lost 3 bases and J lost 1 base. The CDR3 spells CASSYGTGNTEAFF. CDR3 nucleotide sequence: TGCGCCAGCAGCTACGGGACAGGGAACACTGAAGCTTTCTTT.

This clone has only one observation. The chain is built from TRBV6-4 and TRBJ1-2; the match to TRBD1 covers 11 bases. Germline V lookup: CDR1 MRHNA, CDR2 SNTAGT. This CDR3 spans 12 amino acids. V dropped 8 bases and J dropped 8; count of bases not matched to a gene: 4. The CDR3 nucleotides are TGTGCCAGCGGGGACAGGGGGTCAGGCTACACCTTC. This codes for CASGDRGSGYTF.

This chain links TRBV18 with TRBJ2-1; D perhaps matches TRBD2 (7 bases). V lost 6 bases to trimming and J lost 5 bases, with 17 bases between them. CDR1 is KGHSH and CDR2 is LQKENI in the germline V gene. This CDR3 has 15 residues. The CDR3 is CASSLYWGGDNEQFF. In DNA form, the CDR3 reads TGTGCCAGCTCCCTCTACTGGGGGGGCGACAATGAGCAGTTCTTC.

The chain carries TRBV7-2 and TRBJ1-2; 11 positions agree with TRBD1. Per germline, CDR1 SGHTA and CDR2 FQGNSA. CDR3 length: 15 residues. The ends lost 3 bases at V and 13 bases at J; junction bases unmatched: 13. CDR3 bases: TGTGCCAGCAGCTTCATTTTCCGGACAGGGGGCTCCTGCACCTTC. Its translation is CASSFIFRTGGSCTF.

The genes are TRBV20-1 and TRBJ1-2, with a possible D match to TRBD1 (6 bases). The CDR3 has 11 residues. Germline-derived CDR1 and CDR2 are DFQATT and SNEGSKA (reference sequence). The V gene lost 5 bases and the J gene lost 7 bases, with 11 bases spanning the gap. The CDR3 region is CSARDRIGYTF. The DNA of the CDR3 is TGCAGTGCTCGTGACAGGATTGGCTACACCTTC.

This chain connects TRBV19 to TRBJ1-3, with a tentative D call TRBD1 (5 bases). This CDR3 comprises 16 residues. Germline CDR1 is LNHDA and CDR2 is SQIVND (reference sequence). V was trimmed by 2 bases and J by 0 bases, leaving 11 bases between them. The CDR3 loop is CASSIPGMTSGNTIYF. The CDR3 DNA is TGTGCCAGTAGTATACCAGGGATGACCTCTGGAAACACCATATATTTT.

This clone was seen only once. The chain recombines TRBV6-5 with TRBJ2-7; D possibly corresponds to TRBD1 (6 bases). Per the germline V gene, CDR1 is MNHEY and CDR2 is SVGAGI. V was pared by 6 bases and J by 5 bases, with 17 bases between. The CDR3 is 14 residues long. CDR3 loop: CASSAFRGSDEQYF. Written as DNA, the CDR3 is TGTGCCAGCAGCGCCTTTAGGGGGTCCGACGAGCAGTACTTC.

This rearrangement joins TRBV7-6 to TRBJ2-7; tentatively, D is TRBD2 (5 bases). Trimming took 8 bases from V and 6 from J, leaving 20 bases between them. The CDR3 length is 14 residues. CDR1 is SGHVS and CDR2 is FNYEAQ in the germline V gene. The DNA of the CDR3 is TGTGCCAGCGGACCGGGCGCCCGGGAAGGCGAGCAGTACTTC. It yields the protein CASGPGAREGEQYF.